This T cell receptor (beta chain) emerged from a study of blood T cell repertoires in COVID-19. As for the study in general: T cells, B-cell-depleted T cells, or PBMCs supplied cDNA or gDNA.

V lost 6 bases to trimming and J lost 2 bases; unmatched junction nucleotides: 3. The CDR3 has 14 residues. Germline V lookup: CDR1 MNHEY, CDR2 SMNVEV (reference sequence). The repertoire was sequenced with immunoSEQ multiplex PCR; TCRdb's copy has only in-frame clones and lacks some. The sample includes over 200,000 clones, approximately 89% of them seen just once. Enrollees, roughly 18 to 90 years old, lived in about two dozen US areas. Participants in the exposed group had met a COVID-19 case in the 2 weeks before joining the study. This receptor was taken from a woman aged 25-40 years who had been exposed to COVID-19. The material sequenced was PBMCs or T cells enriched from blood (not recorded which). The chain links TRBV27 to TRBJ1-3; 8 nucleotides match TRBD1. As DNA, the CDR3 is TGTGCCAGCAGCTTACAGGGGGCTGGAAACACCATATATTTT. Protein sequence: CASSLQGAGNTIYF.